The rows below give T cell receptor beta chains drawn from one sample of a study of T cells in Graves' hyperthyroidism and ophthalmopathy. TCRdb reanalysed the multiplex PCR reads using MiXCR and keeps one entry per CDR3 protein. The sample includes around 700,000 distinct CDR3 sequences, approximately 18% of them seen just once. Specimen: blood. Receptor source: a woman between 50 and 59 years old with Graves' hyperthyroidism that later progressed to Graves' ophthalmopathy. Each CDR3 is given with its conserved first and last residue. A D gene is named only where the DNA matches it firmly. Only some rows state a clone size, as once, few, many or a class for expanded clones.

TRBJ1-2 15 TRBV12-3/TRBV12-4 NA NA CASSPGRSDYYGYTF TGTGCCAGCAGCCCCGGGAGATCAGACTACTATGGCTACACCTTC
TRBJ1-3 13 TRBV30 NA NA CAWMGGRGNTIYF TGTGCCTGGATGGGAGGCCGCGGAAACACCATATATTTT
TRBJ1-1 14 TRBV27 NA NA CASSFLGRTTEAFF TGTGCCAGCAGTTTTCTAGGCCGAACCACTGAAGCTTTCTTT
TRBJ1-6 19 TRBV2 many NA CASSEAMQLGGSYNSPLHF TGTGCCAGCAGTGAAGCGATGCAATTGGGGGGCTCCTATAATTCACCCCTCCACTTT
TRBJ1-5 15 TRBV6-1 NA TRBD1 CARKSDRGQNQPQHF TGTGCCCGGAAAAGCGACAGGGGGCAGAATCAGCCCCAGCATTTT
TRBJ2-1 15 TRBV18 NA NA CASSPLRETYNEQFF TGTGCCAGCTCACCACTCCGAGAGACCTACAATGAGCAGTTCTTC
TRBJ2-7 11 TRBV12-3/TRBV12-4 few TRBD2 CASGGYYEQYF TGTGCCTCGGGGGGGTACTACGAGCAGTACTTC
TRBJ2-7 15 TRBV27 many TRBD1 CASSPRDRESYEQYF TGTGCCAGCTCCCCGAGGGACAGGGAGTCCTACGAGCAGTACTTC
TRBJ2-6 14 TRBV20-1 NA NA CSAIGSSGANVLTF TGCAGTGCTATCGGGAGCTCTGGGGCCAACGTCCTGACTTTC
TRBJ1-2 13 TRBV6-6 NA NA CASSYSIQYGYTF TGTGCCAGCAGTTACTCGATCCAGTACGGCTACACCTTC
TRBJ2-1 18 TRBV7-9 few TRBD1 CASSLGSTGTGDLNEQFF TGTGCCAGCAGCTTAGGCTCGACCGGGACAGGGGACTTGAATGAGCAGTTCTTC
TRBJ2-7 14 TRBV5-1 NA NA CASRDRDKGYEQYF TGCGCCAGCAGAGACCGGGACAAGGGCTACGAGCAGTACTTC
TRBJ1-1 13 TRBV3-1 many TRBD1 CASSHNRGTEAFF TGTGCCAGCAGCCATAACAGGGGCACTGAAGCTTTCTTT
TRBJ1-3 16 TRBV5-5 NA NA CASSSAWGYSGNTIYF TGTGCCAGCAGCTCCGCTTGGGGGTACTCTGGAAACACCATATATTTT
TRBJ2-2 16 TRBV12-3/TRBV12-4 few TRBD2 CASRMGLAGDTGELFF TGTGCCAGCAGAATGGGACTAGCGGGCGACACCGGGGAGCTGTTTTTT
TRBJ2-1 12 TRBV20-1 NA TRBD2 CSARTSGSAQFF TGCAGTGCTAGGACTAGCGGGTCGGCGCAGTTCTTC
TRBJ2-7 15 TRBV27 many NA CASSSPTMGRYEQYF TGTGCCAGCAGCTCCCCCACTATGGGTCGCTACGAGCAGTACTTC
TRBJ1-2 13 TRBV20-1 NA NA CSARDPATYGYTF TGCAGTGCTAGAGATCCGGCTACGTATGGCTACACCTTC
TRBJ2-2 15 TRBV3-1 few NA CASSQSGPNTGELFF TGTGCCAGCAGCCAATCCGGGCCCAACACCGGGGAGCTGTTTTTT
TRBJ2-1 14 TRBV5-1 few NA CASTTVRDFNEQFF TGCGCCAGCACCACGGTACGGGATTTCAATGAGCAGTTCTTC
TRBJ2-3 14 TRBV6-1 few NA CASSSTTGTDTQYF TGTGCCAGCAGTTCTACGACTGGCACAGATACGCAGTATTTT
TRBJ2-3 12 TRBV2 many NA CASRVELDTQYF TGTGCCAGCAGAGTAGAATTAGATACGCAGTATTTT
TRBJ1-5 17 TRBV12-3/TRBV12-4 few NA CASSLLLQANSIQPQHF TGTGCCAGCAGTTTATTGCTGCAGGCGAACTCGATTCAGCCCCAGCATTTT
TRBJ2-1 15 TRBV19 few NA CASSSGDSSYNEQFF TGTGCCAGTAGTTCGGGGGACTCTTCATACAATGAGCAGTTCTTC
TRBJ1-5 15 TRBV19 NA NA CASTEWGDSNQPQHF TGTGCCAGTACCGAGTGGGGGGATAGCAATCAGCCCCAGCATTTT
TRBJ1-2 14 TRBV18 many NA CASSPLEGIYGYTF TGTGCCAGCTCACCGTTGGAGGGGATCTATGGCTACACCTTC
TRBJ1-1 14 TRBV27 NA NA CASSPRILNTEAFF TGTGCCAGCAGTCCTAGAATTTTGAACACTGAAGCTTTCTTT
TRBJ1-1 13 TRBV20-1 many NA CSARPGAMSEAFF TGCAGTGCTAGACCGGGGGCGATGTCTGAAGCTTTCTTT
TRBJ1-1 14 TRBV12-3/TRBV12-4 few NA CASSGTGTLAEAFF TGTGCCAGCAGTGGAACCGGGACACTGGCTGAAGCTTTCTTT
TRBJ1-5 15 TRBV2 NA NA CASRRDLGSAQPQHF TGTGCCAGCAGGCGGGACCTTGGGAGCGCTCAGCCCCAGCATTTT
TRBJ2-1 14 TRBV6-6 few NA CASSYGGPVNEQFF TGTGCCAGCAGTTACGGGGGGCCCGTCAATGAGCAGTTCTTC
TRBJ2-7 14 TRBV11-3 NA NA CASSSSGSPYEQYF TGTGCCAGCAGCTCAAGCGGGTCTCCCTACGAGCAGTACTTC
TRBJ2-5 14 TRBV13 NA NA CASSLDAGAKTQYF TGTGCCAGCAGCTTAGATGCGGGGGCTAAGACCCAGTACTTC
TRBJ2-1 16 TRBV7-9 NA NA CASSPFIGGQINEQFF TGTGCCAGCAGCCCTTTTATCGGGGGGCAAATTAATGAGCAGTTCTTC
TRBJ1-5 14 TRBV27 NA NA CASRSLRENQPQHF TGTGCCAGCAGATCCCTCCGGGAAAATCAGCCCCAGCATTTT
TRBJ2-2 13 TRBV9 NA NA CASSVATIGELFF TGTGCCAGCAGCGTAGCTACTATCGGGGAGCTGTTTTTT
TRBJ1-2 14 TRBV6-5 many NA CASSYSGLNYGYTF TGTGCCAGCAGTTACTCGGGGCTCAACTATGGCTACACCTTC
TRBJ2-7 16 TRBV5-1 few TRBD1 CASSLAPGQGDYEQYF TGCGCCAGCAGCTTGGCCCCGGGACAGGGGGACTACGAGCAGTACTTC